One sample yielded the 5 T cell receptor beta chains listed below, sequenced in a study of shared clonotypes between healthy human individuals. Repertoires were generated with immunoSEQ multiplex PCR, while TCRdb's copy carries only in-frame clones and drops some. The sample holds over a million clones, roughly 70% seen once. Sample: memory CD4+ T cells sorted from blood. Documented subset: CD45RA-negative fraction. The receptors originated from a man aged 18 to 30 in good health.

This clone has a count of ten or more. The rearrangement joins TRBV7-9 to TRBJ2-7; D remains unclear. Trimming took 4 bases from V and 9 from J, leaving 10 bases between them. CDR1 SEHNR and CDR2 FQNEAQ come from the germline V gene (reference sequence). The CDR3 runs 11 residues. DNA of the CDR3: TGTGCCAGCAGCTCGGGTGGCGGGCAGTACTTC. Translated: CASSSGGGQYF.

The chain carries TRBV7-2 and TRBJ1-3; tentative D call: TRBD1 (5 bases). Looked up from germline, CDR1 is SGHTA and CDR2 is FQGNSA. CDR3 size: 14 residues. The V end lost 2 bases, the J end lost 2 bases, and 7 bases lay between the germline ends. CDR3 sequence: CASSLQGTGNTIYF. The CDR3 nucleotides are TGTGCCAGCAGCTTACAGGGTACTGGAAACACCATATATTTT.

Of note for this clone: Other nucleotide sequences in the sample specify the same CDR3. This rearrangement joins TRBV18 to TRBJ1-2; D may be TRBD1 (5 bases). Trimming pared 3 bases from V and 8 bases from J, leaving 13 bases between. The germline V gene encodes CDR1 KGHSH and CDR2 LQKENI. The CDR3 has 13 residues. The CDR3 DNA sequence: TGTGCCAGCTCACCTTCGGACACTCGGGGCTACACCTTC. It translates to CASSPSDTRGYTF.

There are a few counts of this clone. As DNA, the CDR3 is TGTGCCAGTAGTACCTCGGGGGCGGGCTCAGGGACCCAGTACTTC. It is translated as CASSTSGAGSGTQYF. The chain employs TRBV19 and TRBJ2-5; D possibly uses TRBD1 or TRBD2 (6 bases each). The CDR3 length is 15 residues. Germline CDR1 reads LNHDA; CDR2 reads SQIVND (reference sequence). V lost 4 bases, J lost 7 bases, and 19 bases lay in between.

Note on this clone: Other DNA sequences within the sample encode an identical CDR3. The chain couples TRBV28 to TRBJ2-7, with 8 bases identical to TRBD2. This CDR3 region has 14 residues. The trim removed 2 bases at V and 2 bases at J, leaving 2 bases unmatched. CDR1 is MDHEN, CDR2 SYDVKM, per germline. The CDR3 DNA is TGTGCCAGCAGTTTACTAGCGGGCACCTACGAGCAGTACTTC. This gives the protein CASSLLAGTYEQYF.